This T cell receptor (beta chain) was documented in a study of blood T cell repertoires in COVID-19 (dated by TCRdb to 2018 to 2021). With respect to the entire study: Samples covering the acute and convalescent phases of COVID-19 were provided by collaborators in the United States, Italy and Spain. The prospective study material was composed of cDNA or gDNA derived from T cells, B-cell-depleted T cells, or PBMCs. Deeply sampled blood TCRbeta repertoires from subjects exposed to, actively infected with, or recovered from COVID-19 were included in the dataset. The repertoires were made available in a free public database intended to serve as a resource for research on the immune response to SARS-CoV-2. Samples came from the ongoing ImmuneRACE study (first 160 participants) plus 1,254 subjects from 6 global collaborators. Sample metadata almost always included a de-identified subject ID, COVID-19 status, age in years and sex. Where available, HLA class I and class II types were taken from metadata supplied by the sample provider and were not determined by assay-based typing. Study-wide findings and limitations: How much clinical and demographic metadata was included differed by source and by participant, and the metadata was provided uncurated.

TCRbeta CDR3 regions were amplified from genomic DNA by means of the immunoSEQ Assay, a bias-controlled multiplex PCR. As for the original processing: The number of nucleated cells in each sample was estimated by amplification of reference gene primers within the assay. Sequence reads were collapsed and filtered to measure the absolute abundance of every unique TCRbeta CDR3 rearrangement. For each sample, productive Simpson clonality was calculated by taking the square root of Simpson's diversity index across productive rearrangements. The source is immuneACCESS, and TCRdb retained only in-frame sequences with V and J called. Part of the clones is not carried over; for the studies checked, unresolved V genes explain less than half of this, and the remainder is unexplained. The DNA gave D and trimming, while V, J and clone size come from that table. Recorded for this sample are a few hundred thousand clones; approximately 80% of them occurred a single time. Clones ranked in the top ten supply around 3.5% of the sample.

Ends trimmed: V by 4 bases, J by 1 base; bases unmatched to a gene: 4. Taken from the germline V gene, the CDR1 and CDR2 loops are SGHRS and YFSETQ. The CDR3 runs 15 residues from the cysteine to the phenylalanine. Only the CDR3 region is kept as DNA, spanning 45 bases read in frame from base 1. As for this clone: Its antigen remains unidentified. Base qualities are not provided; no much larger clone lies one nucleotide away.

Whole blood was collected in K2EDTA tubes by collaborating institutions according to the institutions' own protocols. For TCRbeta analysis, collaborators shipped samples as frozen whole blood, isolated PBMCs, or DNA extracted from either of those sample types. The chain was built from TRBV5-1 and TRBJ2-7; 11 central nucleotides agree with TRBD1. This sequence was found in a woman aged 18-29 years with acute or convalescent COVID-19. The sample taken for sequencing was peripheral blood. The CDR3 reads CASSLGTGGSYEQYF. The nucleotide sequence reads as follows: TGCGCCAGCAGCCTCGGGACAGGGGGATCCTACGAGCAGTACTTC.